One and the same sample provided the 13 T cell receptor beta chains below, sequenced in a study of blood T cell repertoires in COVID-19. Profiled with immunoSEQ multiplex PCR; TCRdb holds only in-frame clones, not every one. This table holds 200,000 to 250,000 clones, around 85% found once. The sequenced material came from peripheral blood. These receptors all stem from a woman in her thirties who had recovered from COVID-19.

This sequence joins TRBV5-1 and TRBJ2-5; TRBD2 agrees at 12 bases. Germline V gene sequence: CDR1 SGHRS, CDR2 YFSETQ. This CDR3 has 16 amino acids. Trimming removed 0 bases from V and 0 bases from J; junction bases left unmatched: 0. This CDR3 reads CASSLGLAGDQETQYF. The DNA of the CDR3 is TGCGCCAGCAGCTTGGGACTAGCGGGGGACCAAGAGACCCAGTACTTC.

The chain is built from TRBV30 and TRBJ1-5, with D hard to call. V was clipped by 0 bases and J by 2 bases, with 11 bases between them. Germline lookup yields CDR1 GTSNPN and CDR2 SVGIG (reference sequence). The CDR3 has 15 residues. This chain's CDR3 is CAWSVPWGGNQPQHF. The CDR3 DNA sequence: TGTGCCTGGAGTGTCCCATGGGGAGGCAATCAGCCCCAGCATTTT.

V gene TRBV19 combines with J gene TRBJ2-2, with 12 bases that match TRBD2. The CDR3 has 13 amino acids. Germline assignment: CDR1 LNHDA and CDR2 SQIVND (reference sequence). The V and J ends lost 8 bases and 7 bases, in that order; junction bases with no gene match: 2. The CDR3 DNA follows: TGTGCCAGTCGGACTAGCGGGGTCGGGGAGCTGTTTTTT. This sequence encodes CASRTSGVGELFF.

To note about this clone: Other nucleotide sequences in the sample specify the same CDR3. The rearrangement uses TRBV25-1 and TRBJ1-1; 10 nucleotides align to TRBD1. This CDR3 has 15 residues. V shed 5 bases and J 5 bases; nucleotides not matched to a gene: 8. Germline lookup yields CDR1 MGHDK and CDR2 SYGVNS. CDR3 sequence: CASSFPGQGRTEAFF. For the CDR3, the DNA is TGTGCCAGCAGTTTCCCGGGACAGGGGAGAACTGAAGCTTTCTTT.

The rearrangement uses TRBV5-6 and TRBJ2-2; D ambiguous. The CDR3 sequence is 13 residues long. Germline V CDR1 and CDR2: SGHDT, YYEEEE. V was cut by 4 bases and J by 7 bases, with 11 bases left in between. CDR3 sequence: CASSVARIGELFF. Written as DNA, the CDR3 is TGTGCCAGCAGCGTAGCTAGAATCGGGGAGCTGTTTTTT.

This clone was counted between two and nine times. For the CDR3, the DNA is TGTGCCAGCAGTTGGGGGGGATCTAATGAAAAACTGTTTTTT. Protein product: CASSWGGSNEKLFF. The genes are TRBV27 and TRBJ1-4; D possibly corresponds to TRBD1 (5 bases). Germline lookup yields CDR1 MNHEY and CDR2 SMNVEV (reference sequence). This CDR3 has 14 residues. Trimming removed 4 bases from V and 3 bases from J, with 9 bases in between.

This chain connects TRBV13 to TRBJ1-1, with a possible D match to TRBD1 (5 bases). Germline CDR1 is PRHDT and CDR2 is FYEKMQ (reference sequence). V lost 7 bases, J lost 4 bases, and 10 bases lay in between. This CDR3 contains 12 residues. CDR3 in DNA: TGTGCCAGCAAGCGGGGACCCACTGAAGCTTTCTTT. Protein product: CASKRGPTEAFF.

This rearrangement joins TRBV10-1 to TRBJ2-7; 12 bases match TRBD2. The CDR3 length is 15 residues. V lost 5 bases and J lost 5; bases outside the gene matches: 7. CDR1 is WNHNN and CDR2 is SYGVQD in the germline V gene (reference sequence). CDR3 bases: TGCGCCAGCAGTCCAAGACTAGCGGGGGCCGACGAGCAGTACTTC. Its translation: CASSPRLAGADEQYF.

V usage is TRBV5-5 and J usage is TRBJ2-2; D might be TRBD1 (6 bases). V lost 2 bases, J lost 4 bases, and 6 bases lay in between. The CDR3 has 13 residues. Per germline, CDR1 SGHKS and CDR2 YYEKEE (reference sequence). CDR3 coding DNA: TGTGCCAGCAGCTTAGGGGGCACCGGGGAGCTGTTTTTT. This translates into CASSLGGTGELFF. Supplemented by reference TRBV5-5 and TRBJ2-2, the full variable domain reads DAGVTQSPTHLIKTRGQQVTLRCSPISGHKSVSWYQQVLGQGPQFIFQYYEKEERGRGNFPDRFSARQFPNYSSELNVNALLLGDSALYLCASSLGGTGELFFGEGSRLTVL.

The gene calls are TRBV18 and TRBJ2-3; D not resolved. V lost 1 base and J lost 9, with 14 bases in between. The germline V gene has CDR1 KGHSH and CDR2 LQKENI. The CDR3 runs 14 residues. CDR3 region: CASSPQNSGGTQYF. As DNA, the CDR3 is TGTGCCAGCTCACCACAGAACTCAGGTGGAACGCAGTATTTT.

This chain links TRBV14 with TRBJ1-2; 7 nucleotides align to TRBD1. The length of the CDR3 is 15 residues. V lost 4 bases and J lost 5; bases outside the gene matches: 10. Germline values: CDR1 SGHDN, CDR2 FVKESK. The CDR3 region has the DNA TGTGCCAGCAGCCCCCTGACAGGGTCGGTGTATGGCTACACCTTC. This gives the protein CASSPLTGSVYGYTF.

The chain couples TRBV2 to TRBJ1-6, with D hard to call. Trimming took 7 bases from V and 0 from J, leaving 13 bases between them. The CDR3 extends over 16 amino acids. Germline V lookup: CDR1 SNHLY, CDR2 FYNNEI. CDR3 region: CASIPWRLSYNSPLHF. DNA for the CDR3: TGTGCCAGCATTCCGTGGAGACTCTCCTATAATTCACCCCTCCACTTT.

This clone showed up just a few times. This CDR3 reads CASSLWGQGPNQPQHF. The CDR3 DNA reads TGTGCCAGCAGTTTATGGGGACAGGGGCCTAATCAGCCCCAGCATTTT. V and J are TRBV27 and TRBJ1-5; 10 bases map to TRBD1. CDR1 and CDR2 from the germline V gene are MNHEY and SMNVEV (reference sequence). The CDR3 loop spans 16 amino acids. Trimming removed 1 base from V and 4 bases from J; junction bases left unmatched: 4.